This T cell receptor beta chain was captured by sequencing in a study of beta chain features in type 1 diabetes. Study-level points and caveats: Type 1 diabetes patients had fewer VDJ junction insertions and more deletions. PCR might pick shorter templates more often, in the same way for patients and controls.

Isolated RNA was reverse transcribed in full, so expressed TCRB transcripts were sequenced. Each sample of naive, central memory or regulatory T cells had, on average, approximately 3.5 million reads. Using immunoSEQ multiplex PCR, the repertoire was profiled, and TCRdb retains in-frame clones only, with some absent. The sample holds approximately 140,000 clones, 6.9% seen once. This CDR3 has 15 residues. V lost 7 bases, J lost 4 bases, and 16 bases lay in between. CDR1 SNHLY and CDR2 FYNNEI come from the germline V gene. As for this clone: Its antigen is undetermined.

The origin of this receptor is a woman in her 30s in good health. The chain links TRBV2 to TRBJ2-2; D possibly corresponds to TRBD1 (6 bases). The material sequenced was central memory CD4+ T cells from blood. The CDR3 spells CASKAVGHPTGELFF. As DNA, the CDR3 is TGTGCCAGCAAGGCAGTGGGACACCCCACCGGGGAGCTGTTTTTT.